Listed below are T cell receptor beta chains from one sample, sequenced in a study of CD8 T cells in ankylosing spondylitis. TCRdb itself ran the 5' RACE reads through MiXCR, one entry per CDR3 protein. Counted here are roughly 700,000 distinct CDR3 sequences, roughly 19% occurring once; the ten biggest clones make up approximately 18%. Sequenced sample: blood, either unsorted or a sorted T cell fraction (not recorded which). These receptors all stem from a male donor with ankylosing spondylitis. The conserved cysteine and the conserved F or W are not part of the CDR3 here. Each record gives: V gene, D gene, CDR3 length, CDR3 protein. A D gene is named only where the DNA matches it firmly.

>TRBV2|.|13
ASSVLAPSTDTQY
>TRBV5-1|TRBD2|14
ASSARTSGVTGELF
>TRBV2|TRBD2|16
ASGLIAGEGTPYNEQF
>TRBV7-8|.|13
ASSKPGDTPYEQY
>TRBV3-1|TRBD2|13
ASSQLAGGRETQY
>TRBV13|TRBD2|13
ASSLESSGPQGQY
>TRBV28|.|12
ASSTTAANEKLF
>TRBV7-9|.|13
ASSPPTEGDNEQF
>TRBV29-1|TRBD2|12
SVGASGSTDTQY
>TRBV12-3/TRBV12-4|TRBD1|12
ASSLVGTDRAMF
>TRBV7-8|TRBD2|16
ASSPGPGTSGRGDTQY
>TRBV5-1|.|15
ASSLLGRSLGNQPQH
>TRBV5-6|TRBD2|14
ASSPSGRPYTDTQY
>TRBV10-2|.|12
ASGEGGAGQPQH
>TRBV5-6|.|12
ASSLAGASHEQY
>TRBV12-3/TRBV12-4|.|11
ASSPPNGETQY
>TRBV18|.|12
ASSPGGGEETQY
>TRBV27|TRBD2|15
ASSSSPSGRRSDTQY
>TRBV12-3/TRBV12-4|TRBD1|16
ASCRPRTGPLANYGYT
>TRBV7-9|.|11
ASSLEAGFEQF
>TRBV12-3/TRBV12-4|.|11
ASSYTDRDEQY
>TRBV29-1|.|13
SAERIGGGFGEQY
>TRBV2|.|12
ASSWGASDQPQH
>TRBV15|.|9
ATSSDTEAF
>TRBV7-6|.|12
ASSLIQNTGELF
>TRBV14|TRBD1|11
ASSQEDREAAF
>TRBV12-3/TRBV12-4|.|13
ASSLTTGTSYEQY
>TRBV7-6|.|10
ASSLGEQEQF
>TRBV6-1|.|12
ASRPREGNTEAF
>TRBV12-3/TRBV12-4|.|11
ASSLGEMETQY
>TRBV5-6|.|12
ASSPGPRTGELF
>TRBV4-3|TRBD2|14
ASSQLVAGDIDTQY
>TRBV6-2/TRBV6-3|TRBD1|13
ASSSTGIAKNIQY
>TRBV4-1|TRBD2|18
ASSSDRAGLAGGSTDTQY
>TRBV3-1|.|12
ASSRDVTYNEQF
>TRBV12-3/TRBV12-4|TRBD2|14
ASSLLAGGPNNEQF
>TRBV6-2/TRBV6-3|.|14
ASSYLTRQRVYEQY
>TRBV6-1|.|11
ASSQDYQETQY
>TRBV4-3|TRBD2|15
ASSQSPIAGGGNEQF
>TRBV5-1|TRBD1|13
ASSATTGGNQPQH
>TRBV12-3/TRBV12-4|.|14
ASSPGPGGSGNTIY
>TRBV24-1|.|16
ATGIIGGGEKGNQPQH
>TRBV4-3|TRBD1|14
ASSQDGTGGDEKLF